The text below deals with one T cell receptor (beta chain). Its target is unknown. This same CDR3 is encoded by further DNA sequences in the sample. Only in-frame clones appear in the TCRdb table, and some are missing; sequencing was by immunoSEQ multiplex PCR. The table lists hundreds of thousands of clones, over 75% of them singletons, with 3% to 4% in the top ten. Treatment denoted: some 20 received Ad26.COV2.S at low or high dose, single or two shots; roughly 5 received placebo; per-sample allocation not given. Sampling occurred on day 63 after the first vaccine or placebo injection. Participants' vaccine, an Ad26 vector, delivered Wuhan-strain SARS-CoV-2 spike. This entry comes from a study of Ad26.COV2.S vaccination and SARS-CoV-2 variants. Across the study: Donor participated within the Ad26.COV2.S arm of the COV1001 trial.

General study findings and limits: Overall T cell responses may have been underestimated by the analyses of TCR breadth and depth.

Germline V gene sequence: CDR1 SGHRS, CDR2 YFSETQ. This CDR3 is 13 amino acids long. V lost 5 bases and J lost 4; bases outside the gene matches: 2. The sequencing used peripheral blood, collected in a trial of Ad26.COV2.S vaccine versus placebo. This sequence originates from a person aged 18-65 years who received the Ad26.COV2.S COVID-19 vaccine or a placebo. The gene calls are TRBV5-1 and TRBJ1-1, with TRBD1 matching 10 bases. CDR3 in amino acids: CASSRTGGTEAFF. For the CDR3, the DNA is TGCGCCAGCAGTCGGACAGGGGGCACTGAAGCTTTCTTT.